In this sample, the clone carrying this T cell receptor beta chain turned up a few times. Its antigen is not known. Blood was collected once per donor into heparin, averaging about 100 mL. This record comes from a study of beta chain features in type 1 diabetes. Study-level results: TCRB repertoires of naive, central memory and Treg cells appeared more similar among patients than among healthy donors. It was possible that PCR favored shorter templates, equally so in patients and controls. Among type 1 diabetes patients, VDJ junctions had fewer insertions and more deletions. Moderate but significant shortening of TCRB CDR3s was recorded in all four CD4+ subsets from Type 1 diabetes patients.

The CDR3 sequence is 15 residues long. Germline V gives CDR1 MNHEY, CDR2 SVGAGI. Trimming removed 4 bases at V and 0 bases at J, with 11 bases between. Reverse transcription of all isolated RNA meant that expressed TCRB transcripts were sequenced. TCRdb's copy holds only in-frame clones and misses some; the assay was immunoSEQ multiplex PCR. This sample carries 500,000 to 850,000 clones, around an eighth of them seen once, and the ten largest clones take just under 0.04%. The gene calls are TRBV6-5 and TRBJ2-3; tentatively, D is TRBD2 (5 bases). This TCR derives from a man in his late teens or twenties with type 1 diabetes. The sample consisted of naive CD4+ T cells from blood. The CDR3 is CASSSAGGSTDTQYF. CDR3 coding DNA: TGTGCCAGCAGTTCTGCGGGCGGGAGCACAGATACGCAGTATTTT.